The rows below give T cell receptor beta chains drawn from one sample of a study of T cell repertoires in cytomegalovirus infection. For these TCRs, the target antigens are not known. Each CDR3 protein is one row after TCRdb ran MiXCR on the reads. The sample includes about 63,000 distinct CDR3 sequences, around 20% of them seen just once. The material was CD8+ T cells from cultured PBMCs, obtained from culture after CMV antigen stimulation. Receptor source: a human donor in good health (CMV status not recorded). Some clones in this sample may be carry-over from other donors' samples. Both conserved end residues are part of each CDR3. Each record gives: V gene, D gene, clone size, J gene, CDR3 DNA, CDR3 protein. The D gene is left open where the match is weak. Size values are once, few and many counts, or a class for expanded clones, and some rows have none.

V: TRBV7-9
D: TRBD1
size: NA
J: TRBJ1-2
DNA: TGTGCCAGCAGCTCACGACAGGGGGCCTCTAACTATGGCTACACCTTC
CDR3: CASSSRQGASNYGYTF

V: TRBV27
D: NA
size: few
J: TRBJ1-2
DNA: TGTGCCAGTGGGACCCCTAACTATGGCTACACCTTC
CDR3: CASGTPNYGYTF

V: TRBV10-3
D: NA
size: NA
J: TRBJ2-2
DNA: TGTGCCATCAGGAATCGGGGAGCGAACACCGGGGAGCTGTTTTTT
CDR3: CAIRNRGANTGELFF

V: TRBV6-2/TRBV6-3
D: NA
size: NA
J: TRBJ1-1
DNA: TGTGCCAGCAGAATAACAATGAACACTGAAGCTTTCTTT
CDR3: CASRITMNTEAFF

V: TRBV6-8
D: TRBD1
size: NA
J: TRBJ1-2
DNA: TGTGCCAGCACCCTCTCCCCCGCCGACAGGGCAGCATATGGCTACACCTTC
CDR3: CASTLSPADRAAYGYTF

V: TRBV19
D: NA
size: few
J: TRBJ2-3
DNA: TGTGCCAGTAGAAAAGAGGGACACTTCACAGATACGCAGTATTTT
CDR3: CASRKEGHFTDTQYF

V: TRBV7-8
D: NA
size: few
J: TRBJ1-2
DNA: TGTGCCAGCAGCTCAGCTCTGGGGGGCGCGAATGGCTACACCTTC
CDR3: CASSSALGGANGYTF

V: TRBV7-4
D: NA
size: NA
J: TRBJ1-4
DNA: TGTGCCAGCAAAATCTCTGCCGGGGCAACTAATGAAAAACTGTTTTTT
CDR3: CASKISAGATNEKLFF

V: TRBV15
D: NA
size: NA
J: TRBJ1-5
DNA: TGTGCCACCAGCAGAGATCCGGGGGAAAATCAGCCCCAGCATTTT
CDR3: CATSRDPGENQPQHF

V: TRBV7-2
D: NA
size: NA
J: TRBJ1-6
DNA: TGTGCCAGCAGCTTAAATCCGGGACTATATAATTCACCCCTCCACTTT
CDR3: CASSLNPGLYNSPLHF

V: TRBV12-3/TRBV12-4
D: NA
size: few
J: TRBJ1-3
DNA: TGTGCCAGCAGTTTAGCGCCGGGGTCTGGAAACACCATATATTTT
CDR3: CASSLAPGSGNTIYF

V: TRBV29-1
D: TRBD2
size: NA
J: TRBJ2-5
DNA: TGCAGCGTTGAAGGACCAGCGGGGGATGAGACCCAGTACTTC
CDR3: CSVEGPAGDETQYF

V: TRBV7-2
D: TRBD1
size: many
J: TRBJ1-2
DNA: TGTGCCAGCAGCTTAGCGTTTTCCGGGGACAGGAACTATGGCTACACCTTC
CDR3: CASSLAFSGDRNYGYTF

V: TRBV6-2/TRBV6-3
D: NA
size: NA
J: TRBJ1-2
DNA: TGTGCCAGCAGCCCGATGTGGCCCCTCAACTATGGCTACACCTTC
CDR3: CASSPMWPLNYGYTF

V: TRBV7-9
D: NA
size: NA
J: TRBJ1-4
DNA: TGTGCCAGCAGCCCCGAGGGCTGGGGCTCTAATGAAAAACTGTTTTTT
CDR3: CASSPEGWGSNEKLFF

V: TRBV13
D: TRBD2
size: once
J: TRBJ2-7
DNA: TGTGCCAGCAGCTTAAGGTGGCGGGGGAACAGGGAGCAGTACTTC
CDR3: CASSLRWRGNREQYF

V: TRBV28
D: TRBD1
size: few
J: TRBJ2-1
DNA: TGTGCCAGCAGTTTATCAGGACAGGGATCTTCCAATGAGCAGTTCTTC
CDR3: CASSLSGQGSSNEQFF

V: TRBV20-1
D: TRBD1
size: NA
J: TRBJ1-3
DNA: TGCAGTGCTAGAGAAGGGGGCGCTGGAAACACCATATATTTT
CDR3: CSAREGGAGNTIYF

V: TRBV7-2
D: NA
size: NA
J: TRBJ2-7
DNA: TGTGCCAGCAGCTTCGCCCGCGACAGACCCTACGAGCAGTACTTC
CDR3: CASSFARDRPYEQYF

V: TRBV7-2
D: TRBD2
size: NA
J: TRBJ2-1
DNA: TGTGCCAGCAGTTCAATGGGACTACACTCCTACAATGAGCAGTTCTTC
CDR3: CASSSMGLHSYNEQFF

V: TRBV19
D: TRBD1
size: NA
J: TRBJ1-2
DNA: TGTGCCAGTAGCCCTGGGGGCACCGGGACAGGGGGCCACTATGGCTACACCTTC
CDR3: CASSPGGTGTGGHYGYTF

V: TRBV4-3
D: TRBD1
size: few
J: TRBJ2-3
DNA: TGCGCCAGCAGCCAGGCACTGACAGGGACAGGCGCCACAGATACGCAGTATTTT
CDR3: CASSQALTGTGATDTQYF

V: TRBV4-1
D: NA
size: NA
J: TRBJ1-5
DNA: TGCGCCAGCAGCCTCCAAGGAGGGAAGGAGAATCAGCCCCAGCATTTT
CDR3: CASSLQGGKENQPQHF

V: TRBV4-1
D: NA
size: NA
J: TRBJ1-5
DNA: TGCGCCAGCAGCCTAAAGCAAGCGGAAAGGCCCCAGCATTTT
CDR3: CASSLKQAERPQHF

V: TRBV5-4
D: TRBD1
size: NA
J: TRBJ1-2
DNA: TGTGCCAGCAGCACGGACAGGGCCTATGGCTACACCTTC
CDR3: CASSTDRAYGYTF

V: TRBV28
D: TRBD1
size: NA
J: TRBJ2-3
DNA: TGTGCCAGCAGTCTTCCCGGGACAGGGGGCATAGATACGCAGTATTTT
CDR3: CASSLPGTGGIDTQYF

V: TRBV4-1
D: NA
size: few
J: TRBJ2-5
DNA: TGCGCCAGCAGCCAAGGACAAGAGACCCAGTACTTC
CDR3: CASSQGQETQYF

V: TRBV27
D: TRBD2
size: NA
J: TRBJ2-7
DNA: TGTGCCAGCAGTTTCGGGAGGGCTACCTACGAGCAGTACTTC
CDR3: CASSFGRATYEQYF

V: TRBV27
D: NA
size: NA
J: TRBJ1-1
DNA: TGTGCCAGCAGTGTATCATACCGCACTGAAGCTTTCTTT
CDR3: CASSVSYRTEAFF

V: TRBV6-6
D: TRBD1
size: few
J: TRBJ2-7
DNA: TGTGCCAGCAGTGACGGACAGGGAAGGGGCTACGAGCAGTACTTC
CDR3: CASSDGQGRGYEQYF

V: TRBV12-3/TRBV12-4
D: NA
size: NA
J: TRBJ1-1
DNA: TGTGCCAGCACACCGGCCTGGACAGAAGCTTTCTTT
CDR3: CASTPAWTEAFF

V: TRBV7-8
D: TRBD1
size: NA
J: TRBJ1-2
DNA: TGTGCCAGCAGCCGGACAGGGGGTTCAGAGGGCTACACCTTC
CDR3: CASSRTGGSEGYTF

V: TRBV28
D: NA
size: NA
J: TRBJ2-2
DNA: TGTGCCAGCATGAGGGGGTTTCTAGTACAGGTCGGCTTACGAACCGGGGAGCTGTTTTTT
CDR3: CASMRGFLVQVGLRTGELFF

V: TRBV11-2
D: TRBD1
size: NA
J: TRBJ2-7
DNA: TGTGCCAGCAGCTTACGGGACAGGGGTGTCTCCTACGAGCAGTACTTC
CDR3: CASSLRDRGVSYEQYF

V: TRBV7-2
D: NA
size: NA
J: TRBJ2-3
DNA: TGTGCCAGCAGCTTAGGGGGGATGCCAGATACGCAGTATTTT
CDR3: CASSLGGMPDTQYF

V: TRBV10-3
D: NA
size: NA
J: TRBJ1-1
DNA: TGTGCCATCGGTGAGACGTCTTACACTGAAGCTTTCTTT
CDR3: CAIGETSYTEAFF

V: TRBV11-3
D: TRBD1
size: NA
J: TRBJ2-5
DNA: TGTGCCAGCAGCCCAGGGACAGTCGAGACCCAGTACTTC
CDR3: CASSPGTVETQYF

V: TRBV6-2/TRBV6-3
D: NA
size: NA
J: TRBJ1-6
DNA: TGTGCCAGCAGTTACGCGAATTCCCTCCACTTT
CDR3: CASSYANSLHF

V: TRBV27
D: NA
size: NA
J: TRBJ1-1
DNA: TGTGCCAGCAGTTTGTGGGGGGGGAACACTGAAGCTTTCTTT
CDR3: CASSLWGGNTEAFF

V: TRBV4-3
D: NA
size: few
J: TRBJ1-2
DNA: TGCGCCAGCAGCCAGGGTTTTGGTGGCTACACCTTC
CDR3: CASSQGFGGYTF

V: TRBV28
D: TRBD1
size: few
J: TRBJ1-5
DNA: TGTGCCAGCAGCAAAACCGGGACAGGGGCAGGTCCGCCCCAGCATTTT
CDR3: CASSKTGTGAGPPQHF

V: TRBV12-3/TRBV12-4
D: NA
size: NA
J: TRBJ1-1
DNA: TGTGCCAGCAGTTTAGGGCCCCTAGGCACTGAAGCTTTCTTT
CDR3: CASSLGPLGTEAFF

V: TRBV2
D: NA
size: once
J: TRBJ2-3
DNA: TGTGCCAGCAGTGAAGCGCTTGGGGGCGGGCCGGTAAATACGCAGTATTTT
CDR3: CASSEALGGGPVNTQYF

V: TRBV4-1
D: NA
size: NA
J: TRBJ2-3
DNA: TGCGCCAGTGGGGGCCTGAGCACAGATACGCAGTATTTT
CDR3: CASGGLSTDTQYF

V: TRBV4-1
D: NA
size: NA
J: TRBJ2-2
DNA: TGCGCCAGCAGCCAATCCTCGGGCTTGTACACCGGGGAGCTGTTTTTT
CDR3: CASSQSSGLYTGELFF

V: TRBV19
D: NA
size: NA
J: TRBJ1-2
DNA: TGTGCCATCACACTGGGCGGGGGCTACACCTTC
CDR3: CAITLGGGYTF

V: TRBV6-5
D: NA
size: NA
J: TRBJ1-6
DNA: TGTGCCAGCACCTGGGGACGGATTAATTCACCCCTCCACTTT
CDR3: CASTWGRINSPLHF

V: TRBV5-8
D: TRBD2
size: many
J: TRBJ2-4
DNA: TGTGCCAGCAGCCCGAGGGAGGGAGCCAAAAACATTCAGTACTTC
CDR3: CASSPREGAKNIQYF

V: TRBV9
D: NA
size: NA
J: TRBJ2-3
DNA: TGTGCCAGCAGCGGAACCCGGGACTCGACAGATACGCAGTATTTT
CDR3: CASSGTRDSTDTQYF

V: TRBV6-2/TRBV6-3
D: NA
size: NA
J: TRBJ2-1
DNA: TGTGCCAGCAGTTACTCGATGGGGGGGGGCCTCGATGAGCAGTTCTTC
CDR3: CASSYSMGGGLDEQFF